These 4 T cell receptor beta chains came from one sample sequenced in a study of blood T cell repertoires in COVID-19. Generated by immunoSEQ multiplex PCR, the TCRdb table keeps only in-frame clones and is missing some. The sample records about 74,000 clones, more than 70% being singletons. Sequencing was performed on peripheral blood. Source of these receptors: a man between 70 and 80 years old with active or convalescent COVID-19.

The chain uses TRBV14 and TRBJ2-7, with D tentatively TRBD2 (5 bases). Germline values: CDR1 SGHDN, CDR2 FVKESK. V was trimmed by 3 bases and J by 6 bases, leaving 21 bases between them. CDR3 length equals 16 residues. The CDR3 sequence is CASSQLQGLSSGEQYF. The DNA of the CDR3 is TGTGCCAGCAGCCAGCTACAAGGACTCTCGTCGGGCGAGCAGTACTTC.

The genes are TRBV5-5 and TRBJ1-1; D is undetermined. CDR3 length: 13 residues. Between the trimmed V and J ends, which lost 3 bases and 1 base, there was a span of 7 bases. Germline V lookup: CDR1 SGHKS, CDR2 YYEKEE (reference sequence). CDR3 sequence reads: CASSWLANTEAFF. CDR3 nucleotides: TGTGCCAGCAGCTGGTTGGCGAACACTGAAGCTTTCTTT. The variable domain in full, with the rest retrieved from reference TRBV5-5 and TRBJ1-1, is DAGVTQSPTHLIKTRGQQVTLRCSPISGHKSVSWYQQVLGQGPQFIFQYYEKEERGRGNFPDRFSARQFPNYSSELNVNALLLGDSALYLCASSWLANTEAFFGQGTRLTVV.

This clone was observed a few times. V and J are TRBV11-2 and TRBJ2-3; 10 nucleotides align to TRBD2. Germline assignment: CDR1 SGHAT and CDR2 FQNNGV. The CDR3 has 14 amino acids. V was clipped by 3 bases and J by 11 bases; unmatched bases: 8. This chain's CDR3 is CASSLSGGALGQYF. The CDR3 DNA sequence: TGTGCCAGCAGCTTGAGCGGGGGGGCTTTGGGGCAGTATTTT.

The CDR3: CASSLGGRYGYTF. The CDR3 DNA reads TGTGCCAGCAGTTTAGGCGGTCGATATGGCTACACCTTC. This chain connects TRBV12-3 or TRBV12-4 to TRBJ1-2; no definite D call. The V end lost 1 base, the J end lost 5 bases, and 8 bases lay between the germline ends. The length of the CDR3 is 13 residues.